A single sample is the source of the 3 T cell receptor beta chains below, sequenced in a study of cytomegalovirus exposure and HLA in healthy donors (dated by TCRdb to 2017 to 2019). Library generation was performed with the immunoSEQ multiplex PCR assay. A mixture of 60 forward primers for TCR Vbeta segments and 13 reverse primers for TCR Jbeta segments was used in the multiplex PCR. Held by TCRdb, this immuneACCESS table contains in-frame sequences only and omits some clones. Under half of the omission traces to an unresolved V gene where checked; the cause of the rest is unknown. Across this sample there are roughly 180,000 clones, with roughly 80% seen only once. The ten largest clones take up approximately 6.7% of the sample. Specimen: PBMCs. All receptors come from a man younger than 45 in good health and CMV-seropositive.

This clone has just a few counts. The V and J genes are TRBV6-1 and TRBJ1-6; D is unclear. V gave up 6 bases and J gave up 3 bases, with 9 bases separating them. Germline CDR1 MNHNS, CDR2 SASEGT. The CDR3 length is 14 residues. The CDR3: CASRSVLYNSPLHF. The DNA for the CDR3 is TGTGCCAGCAGGTCGGTCCTCTATAATTCACCCCTCCACTTT.

The chain carries TRBV27 and TRBJ1-2, with TRBD1 matching 10 bases. V lost 5 bases and J lost 0; bases outside the gene matches: 9. Per the germline V gene, CDR1 is MNHEY and CDR2 is SMNVEV (reference sequence). The CDR3 runs 17 residues. CDR3 sequence (DNA): TGTGCCAGCAGTACTAGGACAGGGGGGCACACTAACTATGGCTACACCTTC. Its protein is CASSTRTGGHTNYGYTF.

V is TRBV27 and J is TRBJ1-4, with TRBD1 as a possible D gene (5 bases). V was trimmed by 5 bases and J by 8 bases, leaving 18 bases between them. Germline-derived CDR1 and CDR2 are MNHEY and SMNVEV (reference sequence). This CDR3 spans 15 amino acids. The CDR3 coding sequence is TGTGCCAGCAGTCCGTTTGGGGGGATAAAGGAAAAACTGTTTTTT. Its translation is CASSPFGGIKEKLFF.